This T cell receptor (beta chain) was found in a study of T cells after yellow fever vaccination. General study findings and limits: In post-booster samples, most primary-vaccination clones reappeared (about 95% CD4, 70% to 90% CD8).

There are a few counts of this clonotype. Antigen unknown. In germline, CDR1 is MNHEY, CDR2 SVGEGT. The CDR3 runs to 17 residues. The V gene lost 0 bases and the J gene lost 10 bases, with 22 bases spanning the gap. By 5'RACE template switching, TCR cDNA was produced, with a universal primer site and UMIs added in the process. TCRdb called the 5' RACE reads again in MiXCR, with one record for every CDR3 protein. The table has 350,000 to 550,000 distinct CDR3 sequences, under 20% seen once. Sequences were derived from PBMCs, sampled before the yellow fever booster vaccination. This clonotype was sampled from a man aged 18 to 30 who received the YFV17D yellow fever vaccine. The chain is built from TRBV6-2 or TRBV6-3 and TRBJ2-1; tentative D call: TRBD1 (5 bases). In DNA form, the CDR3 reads TGTGCCAGCAGTTACTCGAATGTCCGGCAGGGCAGAGAGGAGCAGTTCTTC. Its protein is CASSYSNVRQGREEQFF.